This T cell receptor beta chain was sequenced in a study of blood T cell repertoires in COVID-19. At the level of the study: Italy, Spain and the United States were the sources of the convalescent and acute COVID-19 samples. T cells, B-cell-depleted T cells, or PBMCs provided the cDNA or gDNA that served as material.

Study processing details: Scientists estimated how many nucleated cells there were by amplifying reference gene primers. Clones were read by immunoSEQ multiplex PCR, and TCRdb kept only the in-frame ones, dropping some. The DNA was the basis for D and trimming; V, J and clone size are from that table. The table includes under 50,000 clones, 69% detected once. Trimming left V 0 bases short and J 11 bases short, with 10 bases between. The CDR3 contains 12 residues. CDR1 and CDR2 (germline): LGHDT, YNNKEL (reference sequence). The TCR originated in an elderly man with acute or convalescent COVID-19. The sequenced sample consisted of peripheral blood. The V and J genes are TRBV3-1 (or the pseudogene TRBV3-2) and TRBJ1-1; D perhaps matches TRBD1 (5 bases). CDR3 amino acids: CASSQESGWAFF. In nucleotides, the CDR3 is TGTGCCAGCAGCCAAGAATCAGGGTGGGCTTTCTTT.